The 10 T cell receptor beta chains below come from one sample, sequenced in a study of control samples from healthy donors and cancer patients. TCRdb keeps only in-frame clones here, not all; method: immunoSEQ multiplex PCR. The sample yields about 95,000 clones, over 80% seen once. Material for sequencing was blood. The receptors stem from a man aged 30 to 39 in good health.

This clone was seen only a few times. The DNA for the CDR3 is TGCAGCGTGAAGGGAGTAAATAACTATGGCTACACCTTC. Protein: CSVKGVNNYGYTF. V and J are TRBV29-1 and TRBJ1-2; D remains ambiguous. Germline loops: CDR1 SQVTM, CDR2 ANQGSEA. The length of the CDR3 is 13 residues. Trimming removed 6 bases from V and 1 base from J, with 12 bases in between.

The chain links TRBV2 to TRBJ2-3, with D perhaps TRBD2 (7 bases). Germline CDR1 SNHLY, CDR2 FYNNEI. The CDR3 extends over 13 amino acids. V lost 10 bases and J lost 6, with 17 bases in between. The CDR3 loop reads CANGGAVVDTQYF. CDR3 DNA: TGTGCCAATGGGGGGGCAGTTGTGGATACGCAGTATTTT. The whole variable domain, filled in from reference TRBV2 and TRBJ2-3, reads EPEVTQTPSHQVTQMGQEVILRCVPISNHLYFYWYRQILGQKVEFLVSFYNNEISEKSEIFDDQFSVERPDGSNFTLKIRSTKLEDSAMYFCANGGAVVDTQYFGPGTRLTVL.

The chain is built from TRBV6-5 and TRBJ1-2; perhaps TRBD1 as D (6 bases). The CDR3 runs 13 residues. The germline gives CDR1 MNHEY, CDR2 SVGAGI. Trimming took off 6 bases at V and 3 bases at J, with 11 bases between the two ends. The CDR3 region has the DNA TGTGCCAGCAGCGCGGGGGCGGACTATGGCTACACCTTC. Translated, it gives CASSAGADYGYTF.

This rearrangement joins TRBV4-2 to TRBJ2-3; D is ambiguous. V lost 0 bases and J 4 bases, leaving 11 bases between the germline ends. CDR3 length equals 15 residues. In germline, CDR1 is LGHNA, CDR2 YNFKEQ. The CDR3: CASSQDRGSSDTQYF. DNA of the CDR3: TGTGCCAGCAGCCAAGATCGAGGCTCATCAGATACGCAGTATTTT.

The chain recombines TRBV2 with TRBJ2-7; no definite D call. The CDR3 has 11 amino acids. Trimming cost V 8 bases and J 2 bases, with 7 bases left between them. Per germline, CDR1 SNHLY and CDR2 FYNNEI. The CDR3 reads CASDETYEQYF. The CDR3 DNA sequence: TGTGCCAGCGACGAGACCTACGAGCAGTACTTC. Together with reference TRBV2 and TRBJ2-7, the CDR3 gives the full variable domain: EPEVTQTPSHQVTQMGQEVILRCVPISNHLYFYWYRQILGQKVEFLVSFYNNEISEKSEIFDDQFSVERPDGSNFTLKIRSTKLEDSAMYFCASDETYEQYFGPGTRLTVT.

This clone was recorded a few times. The chain couples TRBV2 to TRBJ1-1; no reliable D call. Trimming pared 6 bases from V and 3 bases from J, leaving 11 bases between. Germline V gene sequence: CDR1 SNHLY, CDR2 FYNNEI. The CDR3 is 13 residues long. DNA for the CDR3: TGTGCCAGCAGCCTTTCGAGGGACACTGAAGCTTTCTTT. The encoded protein is CASSLSRDTEAFF.

The chain combines TRBV5-1 with TRBJ1-4; D remains ambiguous. CDR1 and CDR2 (germline): SGHRS, YFSETQ. V lost 0 bases and J lost 7, with 13 bases in between. This CDR3 comprises 15 residues. CDR3 nucleotide sequence: TGCGCCAGCAGCTTGGTCCCCGGGCGAGGTGAAAAACTGTTTTTT. Translated, it gives CASSLVPGRGEKLFF.

V and J are TRBV13 and TRBJ2-3; the match to TRBD2 covers 9 bases. Germline CDR1 reads PRHDT; CDR2 reads FYEKMQ (reference sequence). The CDR3 is made up of 16 amino acids. The trim removed 3 bases at V and 6 bases at J, leaving 10 bases unmatched. This CDR3 is CASSFLSRGGPDTQYF. CDR3 nucleotides: TGTGCCAGCAGCTTTTTGTCGCGGGGGGGCCCGGATACGCAGTATTTT.

This clone was recorded only once. J is TRBJ1-2 and V is TRBV5-1; D is unresolved. The V gene lost 2 bases and the J gene lost 1 base, with 9 bases spanning the gap. The germline V gene has CDR1 SGHRS and CDR2 YFSETQ. The CDR3 has 14 amino acids. CDR3 sequence (DNA): TGCGCCAGCAGCTTTAGGGCCCGTAACTATGGCTACACCTTC. It is translated as CASSFRARNYGYTF.

The DNA for the CDR3 is TGTGCCAGTAGTCCAAGAGGCTGGGACAGCAACTATGGCTACACCTTC. Its translation is CASSPRGWDSNYGYTF. The chain recombines TRBV19 with TRBJ1-2; 7 nucleotides agree with TRBD1. J gave up 2 bases and V 5 bases, and 11 bases lay outside the gene matches. Germline assignment: CDR1 LNHDA and CDR2 SQIVND (reference sequence). This CDR3 spans 16 amino acids.